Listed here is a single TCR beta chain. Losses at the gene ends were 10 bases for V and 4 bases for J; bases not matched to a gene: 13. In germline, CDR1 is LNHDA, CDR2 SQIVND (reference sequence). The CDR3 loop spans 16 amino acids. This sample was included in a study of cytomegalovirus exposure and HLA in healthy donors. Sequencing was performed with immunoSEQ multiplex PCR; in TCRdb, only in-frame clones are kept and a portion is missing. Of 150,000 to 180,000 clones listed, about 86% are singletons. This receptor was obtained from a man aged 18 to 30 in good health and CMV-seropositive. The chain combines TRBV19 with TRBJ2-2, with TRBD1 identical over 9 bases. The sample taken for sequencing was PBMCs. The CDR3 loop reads CAIRGTGGYGTGELFF. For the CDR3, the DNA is TGTGCCATCCGGGGCACAGGGGGCTATGGCACCGGGGAGCTGTTTTTT.